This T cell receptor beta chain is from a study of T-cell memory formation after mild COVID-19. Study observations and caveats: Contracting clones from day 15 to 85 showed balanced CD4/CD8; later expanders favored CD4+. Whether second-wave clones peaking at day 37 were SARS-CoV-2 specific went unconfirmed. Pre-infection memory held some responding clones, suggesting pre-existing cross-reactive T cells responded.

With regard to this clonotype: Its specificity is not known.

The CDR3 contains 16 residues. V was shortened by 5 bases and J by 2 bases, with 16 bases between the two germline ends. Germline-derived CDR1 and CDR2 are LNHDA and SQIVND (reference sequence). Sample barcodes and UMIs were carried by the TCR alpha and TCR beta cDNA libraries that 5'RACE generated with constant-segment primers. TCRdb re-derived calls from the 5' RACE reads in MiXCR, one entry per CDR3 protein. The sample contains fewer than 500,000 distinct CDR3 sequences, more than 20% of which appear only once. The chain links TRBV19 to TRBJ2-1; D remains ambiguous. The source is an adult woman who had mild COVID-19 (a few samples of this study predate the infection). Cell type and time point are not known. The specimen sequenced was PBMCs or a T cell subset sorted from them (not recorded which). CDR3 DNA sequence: TGTGCCAGTAGTGTTTTCCTCAGGACGGCCTACAATGAGCAGTTCTTC. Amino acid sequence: CASSVFLRTAYNEQFF.